This TCR beta chain was captured by sequencing in a study of metastatic and nonmetastatic thyroid tumors. The overall study: Repertoire comparisons spanned blood and tumor or nodule tissue from malignant and benign thyroid patients. Study-wide results and limits: Malignant thyroid tumors reportedly had TCR beta diversity that was significantly higher than in benign nodules, in blood and tumor.

Germline-derived CDR1 and CDR2 are MGHDK and SYGVNS. Trimming took off 3 bases at V and 0 bases at J, with 9 bases between the two ends. The CDR3 runs to 14 residues. Note on this clone: What it binds is unknown.

Per the original data handling: A distant-metastasis classifier for papillary thyroid cancer was built using CDR3 differences across clinicopathological groups. Through MiXCR, TCRdb re-clonotyped the PCR reads. The V and J calls shown here were made by TCRdb, not taken from the authors' results. The table has 10,000 to 15,000 clones, 30% to 40% seen once; the top ten hold approximately 14%. Each patient went into thyroid surgery without having received any treatment. The specimen sequenced was tumor tissue. V gene TRBV25-1 combines with J gene TRBJ2-7; no definite D call. This TCR came from a male donor with papillary thyroid cancer or a benign thyroid nodule (not recorded which). Some clones in this sample may be carry-over from other donors' samples. The CDR3 DNA follows: TGTGCCAGCAGTGATTCCCGGGCCTCCTACGAGCAGTACTTC. Translated, it gives CASSDSRASYEQYF.